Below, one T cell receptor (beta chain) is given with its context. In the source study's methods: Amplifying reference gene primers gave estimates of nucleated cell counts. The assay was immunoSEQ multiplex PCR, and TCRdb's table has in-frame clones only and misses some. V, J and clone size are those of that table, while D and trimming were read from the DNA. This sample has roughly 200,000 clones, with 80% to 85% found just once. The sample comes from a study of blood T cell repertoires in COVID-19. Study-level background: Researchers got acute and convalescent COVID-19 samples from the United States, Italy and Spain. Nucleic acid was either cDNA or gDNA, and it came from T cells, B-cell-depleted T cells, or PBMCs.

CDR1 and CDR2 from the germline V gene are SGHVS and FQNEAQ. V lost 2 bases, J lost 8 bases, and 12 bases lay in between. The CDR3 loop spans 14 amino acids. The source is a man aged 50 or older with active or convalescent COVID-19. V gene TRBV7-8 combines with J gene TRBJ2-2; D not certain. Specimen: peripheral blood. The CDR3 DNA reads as TGTGCCAGCAGCTTATCTGGGCAATTTGGGGAGCTGTTTTTT. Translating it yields CASSLSGQFGELFF. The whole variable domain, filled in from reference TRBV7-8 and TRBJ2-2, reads GAGVSQSPRYKVAKRGQDVALRCDPISGHVSLFWYQQALGQGPEFLTYFQNEAQLDKSGLPSDRFFAERPEGSVSTLKIQRTQQEDSAVYLCASSLSGQFGELFFGEGSRLTVL.